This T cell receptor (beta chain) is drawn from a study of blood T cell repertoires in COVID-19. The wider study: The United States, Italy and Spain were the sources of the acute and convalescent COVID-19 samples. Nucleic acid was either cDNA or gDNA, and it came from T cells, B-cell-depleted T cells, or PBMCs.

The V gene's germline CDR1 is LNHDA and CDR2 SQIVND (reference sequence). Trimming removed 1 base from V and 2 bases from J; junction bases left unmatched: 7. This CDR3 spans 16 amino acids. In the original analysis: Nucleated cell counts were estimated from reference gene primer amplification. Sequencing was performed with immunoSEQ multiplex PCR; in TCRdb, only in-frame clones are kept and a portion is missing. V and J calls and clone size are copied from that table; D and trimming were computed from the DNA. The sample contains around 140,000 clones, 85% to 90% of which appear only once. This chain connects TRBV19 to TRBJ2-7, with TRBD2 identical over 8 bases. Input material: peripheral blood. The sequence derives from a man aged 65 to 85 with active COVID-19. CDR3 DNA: TGTGCCAGTAGTATAGTGAAAGCGGGAGCCGCCTACGAGCAGTACTTC. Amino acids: CASSIVKAGAAYEQYF.